The following is a TCR beta chain sequence with its context. The data originate from a study of blood T cell repertoires in COVID-19. Germline assignment: CDR1 KGHSH and CDR2 LQKENI. The CDR3 totals 16 residues. Trimming stripped 0 bases from V and 7 bases from J, with 19 bases between. In the authors' methods: Nucleated cell counts were estimated from reference gene primer amplification. Clones were read by immunoSEQ multiplex PCR, and TCRdb kept only the in-frame ones, dropping some. V and J calls and clone size come straight from that table; D and trimming were deduced from the DNA. The sample shows fewer than 250,000 clones, approximately 88% of them seen only once.

This TCR was sampled from a woman in her twenties or thirties who had recovered from COVID-19. The rearrangement joins TRBV18 to TRBJ2-7; possible D gene TRBD1, 6 bases. The sequenced material came from PBMCs or T cells enriched from blood (not recorded which). The CDR3, as DNA: TGTGCCAGCTCACCACCCGACCTCAGGGGTCCCGGGGAGCAGTACTTC. It encodes CASSPPDLRGPGEQYF.